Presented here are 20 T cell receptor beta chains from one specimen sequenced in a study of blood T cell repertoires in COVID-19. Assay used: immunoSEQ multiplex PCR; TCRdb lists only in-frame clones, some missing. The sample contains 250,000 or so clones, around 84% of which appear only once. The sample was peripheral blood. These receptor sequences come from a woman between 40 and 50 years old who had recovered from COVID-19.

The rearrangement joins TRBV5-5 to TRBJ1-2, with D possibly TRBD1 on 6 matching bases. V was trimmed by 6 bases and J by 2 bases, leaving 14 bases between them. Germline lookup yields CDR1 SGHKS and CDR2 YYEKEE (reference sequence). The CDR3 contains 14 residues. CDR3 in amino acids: CASTGTQPNYGYTF. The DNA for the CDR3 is TGTGCCAGCACCGGGACACAACCAAACTATGGCTACACCTTC. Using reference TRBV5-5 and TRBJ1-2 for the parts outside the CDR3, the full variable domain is DAGVTQSPTHLIKTRGQQVTLRCSPISGHKSVSWYQQVLGQGPQFIFQYYEKEERGRGNFPDRFSARQFPNYSSELNVNALLLGDSALYLCASTGTQPNYGYTFGSGTRLTVV.

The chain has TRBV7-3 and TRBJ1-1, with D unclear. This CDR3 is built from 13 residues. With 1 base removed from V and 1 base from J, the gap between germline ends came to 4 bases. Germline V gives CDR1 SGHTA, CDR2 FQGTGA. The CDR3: CASSLNRNTEAFF. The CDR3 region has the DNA TGTGCCAGCAGCTTAAACAGGAACACTGAAGCTTTCTTT.

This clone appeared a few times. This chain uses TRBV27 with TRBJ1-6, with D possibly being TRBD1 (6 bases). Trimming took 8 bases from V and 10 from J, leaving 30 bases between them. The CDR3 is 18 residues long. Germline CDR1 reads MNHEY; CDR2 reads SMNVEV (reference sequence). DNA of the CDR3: TGTGCCAGCCAGGCGGGTAGGAACGTGGGGCAGGGGCGCTCACCCCTCCACTTT. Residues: CASQAGRNVGQGRSPLHF.

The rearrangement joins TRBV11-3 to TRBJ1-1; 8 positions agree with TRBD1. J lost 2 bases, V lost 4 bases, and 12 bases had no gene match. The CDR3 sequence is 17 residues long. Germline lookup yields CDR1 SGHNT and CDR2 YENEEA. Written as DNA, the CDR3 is TGTGCCAGCAGCTCGAGGGCAGGGGGCAGTCTTAACACTGAAGCTTTCTTT. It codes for CASSSRAGGSLNTEAFF.

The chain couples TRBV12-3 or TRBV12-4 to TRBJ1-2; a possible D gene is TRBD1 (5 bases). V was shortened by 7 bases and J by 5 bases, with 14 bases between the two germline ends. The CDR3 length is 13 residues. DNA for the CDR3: TGTGCCAGCACCCCCGGGACTGGTTATGGCTACACCTTC. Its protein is CASTPGTGYGYTF.

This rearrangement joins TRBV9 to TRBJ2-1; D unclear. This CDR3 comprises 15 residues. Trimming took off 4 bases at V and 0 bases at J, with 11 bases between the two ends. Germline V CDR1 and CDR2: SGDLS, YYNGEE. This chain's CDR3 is CASSPKHSSYNEQFF. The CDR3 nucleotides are TGTGCCAGCAGCCCTAAACACAGCTCCTACAATGAGCAGTTCTTC.

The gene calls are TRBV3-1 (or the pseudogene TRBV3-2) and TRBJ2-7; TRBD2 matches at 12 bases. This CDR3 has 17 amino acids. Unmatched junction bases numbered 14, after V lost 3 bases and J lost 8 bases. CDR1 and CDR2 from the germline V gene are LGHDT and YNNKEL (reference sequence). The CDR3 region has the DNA TGTGCCAGCAGCCAGACTTCTAGCGGGGGGGGCCTGGTCAAGCAGTACTTC. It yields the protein CASSQTSSGGGLVKQYF.

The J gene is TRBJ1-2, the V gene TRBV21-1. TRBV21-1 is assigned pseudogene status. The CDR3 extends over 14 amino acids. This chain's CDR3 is CASSKETVNYGYTF. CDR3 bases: TGTGCCAGCAGCAAGGAGACCGTTAACTATGGCTACACCTTC.

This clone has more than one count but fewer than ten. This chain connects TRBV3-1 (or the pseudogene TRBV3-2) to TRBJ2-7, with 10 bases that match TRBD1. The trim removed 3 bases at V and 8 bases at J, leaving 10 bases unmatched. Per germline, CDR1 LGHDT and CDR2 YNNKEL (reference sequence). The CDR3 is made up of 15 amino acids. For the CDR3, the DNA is TGTGCCAGCAGCCAGGGGAGACAGGGGGCGGGTCAGCAGTACTTC. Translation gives CASSQGRQGAGQQYF.

The CDR3 loop reads CASSQFLQGASLETQYF. CDR3 DNA sequence: TGTGCCAGCAGCCAATTTTTACAGGGGGCGAGTCTGGAGACCCAGTACTTC. This chain joins TRBV3-1 (or the pseudogene TRBV3-2) and TRBJ2-5; 9 bases match TRBD1. CDR3 size: 17 residues. The ends lost 2 bases at V and 5 bases at J; junction bases unmatched: 12. Germline V CDR1 and CDR2: LGHDT, YNNKEL (reference sequence).

The CDR3 loop reads CASRTPGADTGELFF. The CDR3 bases are TGTGCCAGCAGAACCCCAGGTGCCGACACCGGGGAGCTGTTTTTT. The chain links TRBV6-5 to TRBJ2-2; D uncertain. Germline lookup yields CDR1 MNHEY and CDR2 SVGAGI. V was clipped by 6 bases and J by 3 bases, with 14 bases between them. The length of the CDR3 is 15 residues.

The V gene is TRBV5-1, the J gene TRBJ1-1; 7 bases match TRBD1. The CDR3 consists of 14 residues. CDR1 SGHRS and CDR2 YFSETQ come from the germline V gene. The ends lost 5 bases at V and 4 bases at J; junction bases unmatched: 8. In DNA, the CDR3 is TGCGCCAGCAGGACCAACACAGGGGTCACTGAAGCTTTCTTT. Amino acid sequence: CASRTNTGVTEAFF.

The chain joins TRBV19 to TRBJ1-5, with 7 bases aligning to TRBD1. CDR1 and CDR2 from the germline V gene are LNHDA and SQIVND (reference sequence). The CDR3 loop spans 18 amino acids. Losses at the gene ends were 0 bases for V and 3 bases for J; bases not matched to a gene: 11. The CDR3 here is CASSIEEQGPPFNQPQHF. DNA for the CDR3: TGTGCCAGTAGTATAGAGGAACAGGGGCCACCATTCAATCAGCCCCAGCATTTT.

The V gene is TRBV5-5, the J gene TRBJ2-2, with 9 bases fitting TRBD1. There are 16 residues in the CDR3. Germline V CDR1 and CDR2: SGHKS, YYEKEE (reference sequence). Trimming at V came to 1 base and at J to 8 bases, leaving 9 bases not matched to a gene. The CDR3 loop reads CASSLNSQGAYGELFF. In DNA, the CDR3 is TGTGCCAGCAGCTTGAATTCACAGGGGGCTTATGGGGAGCTGTTTTTT.

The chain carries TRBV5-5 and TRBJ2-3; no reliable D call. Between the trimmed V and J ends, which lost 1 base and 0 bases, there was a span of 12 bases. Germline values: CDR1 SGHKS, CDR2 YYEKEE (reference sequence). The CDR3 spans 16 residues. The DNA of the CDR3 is TGTGCCAGCAGCTTGCGAACTTACTTTAGCACAGATACGCAGTATTTT. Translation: CASSLRTYFSTDTQYF.

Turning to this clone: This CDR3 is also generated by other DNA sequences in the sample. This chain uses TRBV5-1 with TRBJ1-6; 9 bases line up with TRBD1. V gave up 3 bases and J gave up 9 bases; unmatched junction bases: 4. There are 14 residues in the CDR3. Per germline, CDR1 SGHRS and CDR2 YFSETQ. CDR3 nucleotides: TGCGCCAGCAGCTCGGGACAGGGTGGTTCACCCCTCCACTTT. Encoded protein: CASSSGQGGSPLHF.

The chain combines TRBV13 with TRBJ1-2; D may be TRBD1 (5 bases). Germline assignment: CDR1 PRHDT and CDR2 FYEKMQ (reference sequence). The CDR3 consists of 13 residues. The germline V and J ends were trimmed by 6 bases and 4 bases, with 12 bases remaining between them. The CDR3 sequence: CASSQGGTYGYTF. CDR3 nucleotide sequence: TGTGCCAGCAGTCAGGGAGGGACCTATGGCTACACCTTC.

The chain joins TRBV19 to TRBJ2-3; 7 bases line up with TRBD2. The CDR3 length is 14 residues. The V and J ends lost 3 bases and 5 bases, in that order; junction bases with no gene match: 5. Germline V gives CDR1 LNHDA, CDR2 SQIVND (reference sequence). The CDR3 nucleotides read TGTGCCAGTAGTATGATCGGGGGGTTAGATACGCAGTATTTT. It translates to CASSMIGGLDTQYF. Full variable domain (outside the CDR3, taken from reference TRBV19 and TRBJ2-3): DGGITQSPKYLFRKEGQNVTLSCEQNLNHDAMYWYRQDPGQGLRLIYYSQIVNDFQKGDIAEGYSVSREKKESFPLTVTSAQKNPTAFYLCASSMIGGLDTQYFGPGTRLTVL.

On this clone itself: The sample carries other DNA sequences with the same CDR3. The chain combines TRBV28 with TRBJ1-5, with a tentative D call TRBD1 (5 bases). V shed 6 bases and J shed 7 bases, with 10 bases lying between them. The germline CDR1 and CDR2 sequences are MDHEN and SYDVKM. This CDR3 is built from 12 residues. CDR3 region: CASSPQGQPQHF. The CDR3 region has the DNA TGTGCCAGCAGCCCGCAGGGACAGCCCCAGCATTTT. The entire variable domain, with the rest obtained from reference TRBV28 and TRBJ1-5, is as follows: DVKVTQSSRYLVKRTGEKVFLECVQDMDHENMFWYRQDPGLGLRLIYFSYDVKMKEKGDIPEGYSVSREKKERFSLILESASTNQTSMYLCASSPQGQPQHFGDGTRLSIL.

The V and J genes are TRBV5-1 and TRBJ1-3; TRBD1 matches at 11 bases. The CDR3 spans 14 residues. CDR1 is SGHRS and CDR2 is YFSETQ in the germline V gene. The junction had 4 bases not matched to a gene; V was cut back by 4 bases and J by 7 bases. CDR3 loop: CASSQGTGGNTIYF. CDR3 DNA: TGCGCCAGCAGCCAAGGGACAGGGGGGAACACCATATATTTT.